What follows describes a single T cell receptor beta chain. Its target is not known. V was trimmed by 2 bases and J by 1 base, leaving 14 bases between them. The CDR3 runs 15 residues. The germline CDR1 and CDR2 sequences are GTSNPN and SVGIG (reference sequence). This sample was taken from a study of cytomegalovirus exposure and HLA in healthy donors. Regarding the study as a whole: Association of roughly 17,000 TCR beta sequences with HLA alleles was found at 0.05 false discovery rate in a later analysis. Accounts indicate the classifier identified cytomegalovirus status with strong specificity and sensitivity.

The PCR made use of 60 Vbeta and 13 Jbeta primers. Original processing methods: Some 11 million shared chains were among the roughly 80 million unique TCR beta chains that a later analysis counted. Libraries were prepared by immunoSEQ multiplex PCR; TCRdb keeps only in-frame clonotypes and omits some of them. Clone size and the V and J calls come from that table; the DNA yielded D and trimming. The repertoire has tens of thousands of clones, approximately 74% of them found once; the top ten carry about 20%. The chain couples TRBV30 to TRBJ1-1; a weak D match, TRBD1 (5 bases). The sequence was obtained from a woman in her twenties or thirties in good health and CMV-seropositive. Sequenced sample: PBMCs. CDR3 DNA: TGTGCCTGGAGTAAACTCTACAGGACGAACACTGAAGCTTTCTTT. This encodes CAWSKLYRTNTEAFF.